Listed here are 2 T cell receptor beta chains from one sample, sequenced in a study of blood T cells in healthy people across ages. Combining a sample-barcoded 5' primer with a J-beta primer mix, a second PCR ran for 7 to 11 cycles. TCRdb fed the 5' RACE reads into MiXCR, producing one record per CDR3 protein. This sample has about 1.4 million distinct CDR3 sequences, with roughly 64% found just once. Sequences were obtained from blood. The receptors were sampled from a man between 18 and 29 years old in good health.

The genes are TRBV20-1 and TRBJ1-6; 7 bases line up with TRBD1. The CDR3 totals 14 residues. The V segment lost 1 base and the J segment 6 bases; nucleotides outside the gene matches: 3. The V gene's germline CDR1 is DFQATT and CDR2 SNEGSKA (reference sequence). CDR3 protein: CSARANRGNSPLHF. The CDR3, as DNA: TGCAGTGCTAGAGCCAACAGGGGTAATTCACCCCTCCACTTT.

This chain links TRBV7-6 with TRBJ1-2, with no clear D. Germline loops: CDR1 SGHVS, CDR2 FNYEAQ. Trimming stripped 4 bases from V and 0 bases from J, with 12 bases between. The length of the CDR3 is 15 residues. This CDR3 reads CASSSGPRANYGYTF. The CDR3 region has the DNA TGTGCCAGCAGCTCCGGGCCGAGGGCTAACTATGGCTACACCTTC.